The 8 T cell receptor beta chains listed next were all sequenced from one sample in a study of cytomegalovirus exposure and HLA in healthy donors. A multiplex PCR was run with 60 Vbeta primers and 13 Jbeta primers. Here immunoSEQ multiplex PCR was the method, and the copy in TCRdb shows in-frame clones only, minus some. The data hold 45,000 to 65,000 clones, with roughly 76% observed a single time. Sequenced input: PBMCs. These TCRs come from a woman aged 40 to 49 in good health and CMV-seropositive.

This chain links TRBV28 with TRBJ2-7; 7 positions agree with TRBD2. Germline CDR1 is MDHEN and CDR2 is SYDVKM. The CDR3 covers 17 residues. Trimming took 5 bases from V and 3 from J; bases not matched to a gene: 16. In DNA form, the CDR3 reads TGTGCCAGCAGTCGTCCCCTCAACCAGGGAGGGAACTACGAGCAGTACTTC. Encoded protein: CASSRPLNQGGNYEQYF.

This clone has more than one count but fewer than ten. The chain recombines TRBV18 with TRBJ2-5; 7 positions agree with TRBD2. There are 13 residues in the CDR3. V was clipped by 8 bases and J by 5 bases; unmatched bases: 8. From germline, CDR1 is KGHSH and CDR2 LQKENI. CDR3 sequence reads: CASTETSRETQYF. The CDR3 region has the DNA TGTGCCAGCACCGAGACTAGCCGGGAGACCCAGTACTTC.

The chain has TRBV6-1 and TRBJ2-4; D gene unclear. Between the trimmed V and J ends, which lost 5 bases and 1 base, there was a span of 3 bases. The V gene's germline CDR1 is MNHNS and CDR2 SASEGT. This CDR3 has 12 residues. In DNA form, the CDR3 reads TGTGCCAGCAGTCGGGCCAAAAACATTCAGTACTTC. Its protein is CASSRAKNIQYF.

This rearrangement joins TRBV5-1 to TRBJ2-7; 8 positions agree with TRBD2. V lost 2 bases, J lost 3 bases, and 1 base stayed unmatched. The CDR3 runs to 13 residues. Germline V gives CDR1 SGHRS, CDR2 YFSETQ. CDR3 sequence (DNA): TGCGCCAGCAGCTTAACTAGCGGCTACGAGCAGTACTTC. Translation: CASSLTSGYEQYF.

The chain joins TRBV2 to TRBJ2-5; D might be TRBD2 (5 bases). Trimming cost V 8 bases and J 4 bases, with 23 bases left between them. The germline CDR1 and CDR2 sequences are SNHLY and FYNNEI. This CDR3 is built from 16 residues. The CDR3 nucleotides are TGTGCCAGCGGAGGCCCCGGGATGCGGGCGGGAGAGACCCAGTACTTC. It yields the protein CASGGPGMRAGETQYF.

This clone was detected a few times. V gene TRBV15 combines with J gene TRBJ2-1, with D hard to call. V lost 0 bases to trimming and J lost 15 bases, with 15 bases between them. There are 13 residues in the CDR3. The germline V gene has CDR1 LNHNV and CDR2 YYDKDF (reference sequence). The CDR3 spells CATSRDLPYARFF. CDR3 in DNA: TGTGCCACCAGCAGAGATCTTCCCTACGCAAGGTTCTTC.

The J gene is TRBJ1-2, the V gene TRBV30; TRBD1 aligns across 7 bases. The germline gives CDR1 GTSNPN, CDR2 SVGIG (reference sequence). The trim removed 8 bases at V and 8 bases at J, leaving 11 bases unmatched. This CDR3 has 12 residues. The CDR3 loop is CAGKQGLEGYTF. The CDR3 DNA reads as TGTGCCGGCAAACAGGGGCTGGAGGGCTACACCTTC.

The chain recombines TRBV7-2 with TRBJ1-1, with D unresolved. Deletions cut 1 base from V and 1 base from J, with 10 bases between. Germline-derived CDR1 and CDR2 are SGHTA and FQGNSA. The CDR3 consists of 15 residues. Here the CDR3 DNA reads TGTGCCAGCAGCTTAGACGGGAATTGGAACACTGAAGCTTTCTTT. Its protein product is CASSLDGNWNTEAFF.